This note documents a single TCR beta chain sequence. Antigen unknown. The sample belongs to a study of vaccination effects on CD4 cells after COVID-19. Under the ViraFEST assay, PBMC were stimulated with viral peptide pools so that antigen-specific CD4+ T cells expanded. Sequencing was performed afterwards. The culture ran for 10 days, and then CD4+ T cells were isolated. The person acquired a PCR-confirmed SARS-CoV-2 infection between March and December 2020. Cultures used about 2 million PBMC per well, approximately 10 IU/ml IL-2 and 10 ug/ml peptides. Assay used: immunoSEQ multiplex PCR; TCRdb lists only in-frame clones, some missing. The table shows under 65,000 clones, with under 80% occurring only once. The ends were cut back, 3 bases at V and 1 base at J, with 10 bases in the middle. CDR3 size: 15 residues. Germline CDR1 and CDR2: SGHDT and YYEEEE.

The receptor was isolated from a human donor who had a prior SARS-CoV-2 infection. The source material was CD4+ T cells from PBMCs cultured with HIV peptides, sampled before COVID-19 vaccination. Indicated subset: HIV-1 Nef peptide pool negative control/reference culture. The rearrangement uses TRBV5-6 and TRBJ2-2, with D possibly being TRBD1 (6 bases). CDR3 nucleotide sequence: TGTGCCAGCAGCTACGGGACACAGAACACCGGGGAGCTGTTTTTT. Translated: CASSYGTQNTGELFF.